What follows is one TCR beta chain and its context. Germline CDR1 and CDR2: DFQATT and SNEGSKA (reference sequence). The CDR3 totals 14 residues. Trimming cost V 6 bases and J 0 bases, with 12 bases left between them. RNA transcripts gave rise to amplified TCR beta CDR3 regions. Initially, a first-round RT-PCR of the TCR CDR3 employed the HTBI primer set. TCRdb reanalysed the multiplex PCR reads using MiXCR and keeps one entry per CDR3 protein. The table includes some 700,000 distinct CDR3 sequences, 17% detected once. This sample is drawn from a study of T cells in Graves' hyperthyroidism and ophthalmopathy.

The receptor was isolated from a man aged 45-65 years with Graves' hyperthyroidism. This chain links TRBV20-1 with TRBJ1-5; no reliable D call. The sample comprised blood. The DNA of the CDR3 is TGCAGTGCCAGACGCAGTAATAGCAATCAGCCCCAGCATTTT. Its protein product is CSARRSNSNQPQHF.